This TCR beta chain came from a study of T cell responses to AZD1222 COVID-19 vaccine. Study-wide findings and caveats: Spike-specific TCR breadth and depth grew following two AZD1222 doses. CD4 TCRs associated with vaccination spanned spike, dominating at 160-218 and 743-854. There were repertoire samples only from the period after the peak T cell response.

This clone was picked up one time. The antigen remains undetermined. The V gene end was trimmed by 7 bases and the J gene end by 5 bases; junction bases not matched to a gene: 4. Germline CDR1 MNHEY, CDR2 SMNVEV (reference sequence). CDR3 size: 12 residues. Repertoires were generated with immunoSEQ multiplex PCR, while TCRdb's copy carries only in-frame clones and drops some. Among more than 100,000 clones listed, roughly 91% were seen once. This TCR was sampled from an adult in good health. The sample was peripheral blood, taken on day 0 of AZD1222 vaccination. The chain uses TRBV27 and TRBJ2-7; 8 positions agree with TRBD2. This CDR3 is CASTTGGNEQYF. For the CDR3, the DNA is TGTGCCAGCACAACGGGGGGGAACGAGCAGTACTTC.